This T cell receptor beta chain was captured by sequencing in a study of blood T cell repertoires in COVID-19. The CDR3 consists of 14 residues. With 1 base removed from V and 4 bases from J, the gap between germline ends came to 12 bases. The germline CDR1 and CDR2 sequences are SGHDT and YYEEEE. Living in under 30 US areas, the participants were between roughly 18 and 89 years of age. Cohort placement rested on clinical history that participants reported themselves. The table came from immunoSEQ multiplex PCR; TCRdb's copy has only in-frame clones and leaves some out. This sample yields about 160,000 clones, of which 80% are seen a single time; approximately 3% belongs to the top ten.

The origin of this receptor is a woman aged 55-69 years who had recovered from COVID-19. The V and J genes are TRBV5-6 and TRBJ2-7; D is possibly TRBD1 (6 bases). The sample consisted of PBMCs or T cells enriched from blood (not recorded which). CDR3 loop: CASSLPGDQYEQYF. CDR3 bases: TGTGCCAGCAGCTTGCCAGGGGATCAGTACGAGCAGTACTTC.